The rows below give T cell receptor beta chains drawn from one sample of a study of cytomegalovirus exposure and HLA in healthy donors. TCRdb's copy holds only in-frame clones and misses some; the assay was immunoSEQ multiplex PCR. Among over 200,000 clones, around 90% were seen once, and the ten largest hold 0.37%. What was sequenced was PBMCs. Every receptor here comes from a woman under 30 in good health and CMV-seronegative. Each CDR3 is given without its conserved first and last residue. The order of the fields is clone size, V gene, CDR3 protein. Clone size is shown for a subset of rows, as once, few, many or a class of expanded clone.

abundance: -
v_gene: TRBV7-9
CDR3aa: ASSVATVGTGITEAF

abundance: -
v_gene: TRBV6-5
CDR3aa: ASSEWSQGL

abundance: -
v_gene: TRBV6-5
CDR3aa: ASSYTLGTEAF

abundance: -
v_gene: TRBV10-3
CDR3aa: AIRTGSGSTDTQY

abundance: -
v_gene: TRBV5-6
CDR3aa: ASSLRHQGFLADYEQY

abundance: -
v_gene: TRBV30
CDR3aa: AWTGLAGNLADTQY

abundance: -
v_gene: TRBV5-1
CDR3aa: ASSSLTGGRGTDTQY

abundance: -
v_gene: TRBV7-9
CDR3aa: ASSLGGQGLGDTQY

abundance: -
v_gene: TRBV19
CDR3aa: ASSPHSNQPQH

abundance: -
v_gene: TRBV11-2
CDR3aa: ASSPAAGGSGANVLT

abundance: -
v_gene: TRBV5-5
CDR3aa: ASSFGLSTEAF

abundance: -
v_gene: TRBV16
CDR3aa: AQARGMNTEAF

abundance: -
v_gene: TRBV6-5
CDR3aa: ASSLTAGEKLF

abundance: -
v_gene: TRBV4-1
CDR3aa: ASSQELAWNEQF

abundance: -
v_gene: TRBV30
CDR3aa: ACGQGPGNTIY

abundance: -
v_gene: TRBV5-1
CDR3aa: ASSQGTVDYNEQF

abundance: -
v_gene: TRBV7-9
CDR3aa: ASSSPASRDSLHNEQF

abundance: once
v_gene: TRBV7-9
CDR3aa: ASSLGGQVEKLF

abundance: -
v_gene: TRBV14
CDR3aa: ASSQDAPWTGIEKLF

abundance: -
v_gene: TRBV6-5
CDR3aa: ASLDRAQETQY

abundance: -
v_gene: TRBV4-1
CDR3aa: ASSRRTGGTDTQY

abundance: once
v_gene: TRBV25-1
CDR3aa: ASKTMNTEAF

abundance: -
v_gene: TRBV27
CDR3aa: ASRGQGWQSPLH

abundance: once
v_gene: TRBV9
CDR3aa: ASSVGGNPYNEQF

abundance: -
v_gene: TRBV13
CDR3aa: ASSSPGGGNTEAF

abundance: -
v_gene: TRBV18
CDR3aa: ASSPQASGETQY

abundance: -
v_gene: TRBV11-2
CDR3aa: ASSTTGRGNTIY

abundance: -
v_gene: TRBV7-6
CDR3aa: ASSFNAGGAYNEQF

abundance: -
v_gene: TRBV30
CDR3aa: AWDPPGRNTGELF

abundance: -
v_gene: TRBV19
CDR3aa: ASSIGSGFNNEQF